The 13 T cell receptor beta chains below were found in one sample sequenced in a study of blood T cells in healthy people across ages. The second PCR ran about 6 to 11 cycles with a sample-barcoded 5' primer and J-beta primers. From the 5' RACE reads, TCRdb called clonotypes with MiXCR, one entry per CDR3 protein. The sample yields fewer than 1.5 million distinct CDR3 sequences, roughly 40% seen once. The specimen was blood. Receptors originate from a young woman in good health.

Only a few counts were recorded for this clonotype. The CDR3 is CAISPSGTDEQFF. The CDR3 coding sequence is TGTGCCATCAGTCCCTCTGGGACGGATGAGCAGTTCTTC. The V gene is TRBV10-3, the J gene TRBJ2-1; perhaps D is TRBD1 or TRBD2 (5 bases each). In germline, CDR1 is ENHRY, CDR2 SYGVKD. Trimming took 5 bases from V and 8 from J, leaving 13 bases between them. The CDR3 loop spans 13 amino acids.

CDR3 bases: TGTGCCAGCAGTGTAGGGCAGGTGCGGTACTTC. Protein: CASSVGQVRYF. The V gene is TRBV6-1, the J gene TRBJ2-7; D is ambiguous. Trimming removed 4 bases from V and 12 bases from J, with 13 bases in between. CDR3 length: 11 amino acids. Germline lookup yields CDR1 MNHNS and CDR2 SASEGT.

The CDR3 bases are TGTGCCAGCAGCTTAGCGGTCGGGTGGGGGTCCTACGAGCAGTACTTC. Its translation: CASSLAVGWGSYEQYF. The chain couples TRBV7-9 to TRBJ2-7; perhaps D is TRBD1 or TRBD2 (5 bases each). The CDR3 contains 16 residues. Germline V gene lookup returns CDR1 SEHNR and CDR2 FQNEAQ (reference sequence). The V end was cut by 0 bases, the J end by 1 base, with 13 bases between.

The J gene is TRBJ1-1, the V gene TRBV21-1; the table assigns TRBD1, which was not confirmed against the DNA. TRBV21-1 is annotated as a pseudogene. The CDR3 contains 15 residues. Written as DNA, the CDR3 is TGTGCCAGCAGCTTCCGGGACAGGGTACCCGCTGAAGCTTTCTTT. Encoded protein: CASSFRDRVPAEAFF.

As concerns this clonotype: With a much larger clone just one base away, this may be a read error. Written as DNA, the CDR3 is TGCGCCAGCGGCTTGAGGGCAGAACAACTCTACGAGCAGTACTTC. This codes for CASGLRAEQLYEQYF. The chain employs TRBV5-1 and TRBJ2-7; TRBD2 is a possible D gene (5 bases). The CDR3 has 15 amino acids. Per germline, CDR1 SGHRS and CDR2 YFSETQ.

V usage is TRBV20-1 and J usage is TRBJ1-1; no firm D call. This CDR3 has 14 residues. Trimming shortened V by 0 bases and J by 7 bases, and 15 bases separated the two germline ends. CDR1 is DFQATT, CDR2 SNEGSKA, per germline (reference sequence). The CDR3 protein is CSARDGEGIGEAFF. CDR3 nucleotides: TGCAGTGCTAGAGATGGTGAGGGTATCGGTGAAGCTTTCTTT.

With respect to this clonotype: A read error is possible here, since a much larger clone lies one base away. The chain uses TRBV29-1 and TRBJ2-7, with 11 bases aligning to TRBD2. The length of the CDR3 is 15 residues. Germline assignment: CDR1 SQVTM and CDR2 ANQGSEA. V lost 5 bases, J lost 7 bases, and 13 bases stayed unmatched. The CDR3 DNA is TGCAGCGTTACCCGGGGGACTAGCGGTAGGAATGAGCAGTACTTC. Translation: CSVTRGTSGRNEQYF.

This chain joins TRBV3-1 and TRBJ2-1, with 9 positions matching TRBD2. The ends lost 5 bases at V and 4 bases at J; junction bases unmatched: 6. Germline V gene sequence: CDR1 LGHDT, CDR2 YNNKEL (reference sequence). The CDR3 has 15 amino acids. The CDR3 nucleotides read TGTGCCAGCAGCAAGCTAGCGGGGCAATACAATGAGCAGTTCTTC. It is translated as CASSKLAGQYNEQFF.

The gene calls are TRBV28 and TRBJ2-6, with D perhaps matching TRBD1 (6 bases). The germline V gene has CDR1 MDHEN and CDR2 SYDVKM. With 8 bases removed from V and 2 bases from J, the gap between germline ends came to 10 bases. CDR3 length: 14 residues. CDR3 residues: CASLGGPGANVLTF. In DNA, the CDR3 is TGTGCCAGCCTAGGGGGACCTGGGGCCAACGTCCTGACTTTC.

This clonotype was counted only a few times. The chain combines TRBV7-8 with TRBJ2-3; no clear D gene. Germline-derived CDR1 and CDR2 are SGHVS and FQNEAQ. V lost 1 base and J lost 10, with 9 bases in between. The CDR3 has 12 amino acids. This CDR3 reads CASSLGDKAQYF. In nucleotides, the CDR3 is TGTGCCAGCAGCTTAGGTGACAAGGCGCAGTATTTT.

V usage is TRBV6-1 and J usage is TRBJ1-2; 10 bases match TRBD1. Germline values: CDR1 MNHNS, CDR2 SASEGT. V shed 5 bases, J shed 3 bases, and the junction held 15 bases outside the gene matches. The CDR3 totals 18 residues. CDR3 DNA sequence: TGTGCCAGCAGTCCCGGGACAGGGGTGGCAAGCTCATACTATGGCTACACCTTC. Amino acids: CASSPGTGVASSYYGYTF.

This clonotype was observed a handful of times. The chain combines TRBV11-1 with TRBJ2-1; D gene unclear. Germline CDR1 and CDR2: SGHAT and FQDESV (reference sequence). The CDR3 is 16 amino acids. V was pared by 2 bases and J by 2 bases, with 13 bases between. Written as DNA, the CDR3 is TGTGCCAGCAGCTTATTCCGCGACTCCGCCTACAATGAGCAGTTCTTC. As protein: CASSLFRDSAYNEQFF. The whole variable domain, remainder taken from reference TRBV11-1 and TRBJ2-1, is EAEVAQSPRYKITEKSQAVAFWCDPISGHATLYWYRQILGQGPELLVQFQDESVVDDSQLPKDRFSAERLKGVDSTLKIQPAELGDSAMYLCASSLFRDSAYNEQFFGPGTRLTVL.

The CDR3 DNA sequence: TGTGCCAGCAGCGTTAACAGGGGTAACACTGAAGCTTTCTTT. Translating it yields CASSVNRGNTEAFF. The chain is built from TRBV7-2 and TRBJ1-1; 7 nucleotides match TRBD1. Germline CDR1 and CDR2: SGHTA and FQGNSA. CDR3 length: 14 residues. V was pared by 5 bases and J by 2 bases, with 5 bases of the junction left unmatched.